One and the same sample provided the 28 T cell receptor beta chains below, sequenced in a study of blood T cell repertoires in COVID-19. The data were produced by immunoSEQ multiplex PCR, yet TCRdb's version contains in-frame clones alone and is incomplete. In the table there are around 200,000 clones, roughly 89% of which are singletons. Sequenced sample: peripheral blood. The receptors here all came from a man in his fifties or sixties who had recovered from COVID-19.

The J gene is TRBJ2-5, the V gene TRBV19; 7 bases fit TRBD1. Germline values: CDR1 LNHDA, CDR2 SQIVND (reference sequence). The V segment lost 1 base and the J segment 5 bases; nucleotides outside the gene matches: 10. The CDR3 extends over 16 amino acids. CDR3 sequence reads: CASSIGLTGYGETQYF. The CDR3 bases are TGTGCCAGTAGTATAGGTTTGACAGGGTACGGGGAGACCCAGTACTTC.

This clone is termed medium-sized (0.01 to 0.1%). The gene calls are TRBV15 and TRBJ2-6; D remains ambiguous. V dropped 0 bases and J dropped 2 bases, with 2 bases sitting between them. This CDR3 contains 14 residues. Looked up from germline, CDR1 is LNHNV and CDR2 is YYDKDF (reference sequence). CDR3 amino acids: CATSRDTGANVLTF. The DNA for the CDR3 is TGTGCCACCAGCAGAGACACTGGGGCCAACGTCCTGACTTTC.

This chain links TRBV4-3 with TRBJ1-5; D is uncertain. This CDR3 contains 17 residues. Germline V gene data show CDR1 as LGHNA and CDR2 as YSLEER. The V and J ends lost 0 bases and 1 base respectively, with 13 bases between them. As DNA, the CDR3 is TGCGCCAGCAGCCAAGATTGGGAGGGAATCAGCAATCAGCCCCAGCATTTT. As protein: CASSQDWEGISNQPQHF.

This sequence joins TRBV13 and TRBJ2-3; possible D gene TRBD2, 6 bases. The CDR3 loop spans 15 amino acids. Trimming took 1 base from V and 1 from J, leaving 9 bases between them. Looked up from germline, CDR1 is PRHDT and CDR2 is FYEKMQ (reference sequence). This chain's CDR3 is CASSLAGVRTDTQYF. The CDR3 DNA follows: TGTGCCAGCAGCTTAGCGGGGGTCCGCACAGATACGCAGTATTTT.

The chain recombines TRBV3-1 (or the pseudogene TRBV3-2) with TRBJ2-2; 13 nucleotides align to TRBD2. Germline loops: CDR1 LGHDT, CDR2 YNNKEL (reference sequence). This CDR3 region has 20 residues. V trimming: 4 bases; J trimming: 0 bases; junction bases outside the gene matches: 11. DNA of the CDR3: TGTGCCAGCAGCCCGGCCCGACTAGCGGGGGGCCGAGCGAACACCGGGGAGCTGTTTTTT. Translation gives CASSPARLAGGRANTGELFF.

The genes are TRBV18 and TRBJ2-2; 10 bases agree with TRBD1. Germline V gives CDR1 KGHSH, CDR2 LQKENI. CDR3 length equals 18 residues. V lost 6 bases, J lost 3 bases, and 13 bases stayed unmatched. CDR3 amino acids: CASSSQPTGTGDTGELFF. The DNA for the CDR3 is TGTGCCAGCTCCTCTCAACCAACGGGGACAGGGGACACCGGGGAGCTGTTTTTT.

The chain uses TRBV30 and TRBJ2-3; 12 positions agree with TRBD2. V lost 0 bases and J lost 2; bases outside the gene matches: 6. This CDR3 region has 17 residues. Looked up from germline, CDR1 is GTSNPN and CDR2 is SVGIG (reference sequence). Written as DNA, the CDR3 is TGTGCCTGGAGTGTACCCGGACTAGCGGGGACCACAGATACGCAGTATTTT. It codes for CAWSVPGLAGTTDTQYF.

DNA for the CDR3: TGCAGTGCTAGTGAGAATTACTATGAAAAACTGTTTTTT. Its protein product is CSASENYYEKLFF. The chain is built from TRBV20-1 and TRBJ1-4; unclear D gene. The CDR3 length is 13 residues. Germline assignment: CDR1 DFQATT and CDR2 SNEGSKA (reference sequence). Trimming removed 3 bases from V and 6 bases from J, with 11 bases in between.

The chain combines TRBV11-3 with TRBJ2-7; a possible D gene is TRBD1 (6 bases). The V end lost 5 bases, the J end lost 0 bases, and 20 bases lay between the germline ends. CDR1 and CDR2 (germline): SGHNT, YENEEA. The CDR3 is 17 amino acids. This CDR3 is CASSPSQGKIGSYEQYF. In DNA form, the CDR3 reads TGTGCCAGCAGCCCTAGCCAGGGGAAGATTGGCTCCTACGAGCAGTACTTC.

The J gene is TRBJ1-4, the V gene TRBV7-2, with TRBD1 matching 8 bases. Looked up from germline, CDR1 is SGHTA and CDR2 is FQGNSA. The trim removed 6 bases at V and 7 bases at J, leaving 4 bases unmatched. The CDR3 has 13 residues. CDR3 amino acids: CASSPGGSEKLFF. DNA for the CDR3: TGTGCCAGCAGTCCAGGGGGCAGTGAAAAACTGTTTTTT. Full variable domain (missing parts from reference TRBV7-2 and TRBJ1-4): GAGVSQSPSNKVTEKGKDVELRCDPISGHTALYWYRQSLGQGLEFLIYFQGNSAPDKSGLPSDRFSAERTGGSVSTLTIQRTQQEDSAVYLCASSPGGSEKLFFGSGTQLSVL.

The chain carries TRBV5-6 and TRBJ2-3, with D tentatively TRBD2 (5 bases). In germline, CDR1 is SGHDT, CDR2 YYEEEE. The V end lost 4 bases, the J end lost 2 bases, and 26 bases lay between the germline ends. The CDR3 length is 19 residues. The DNA of the CDR3 is TGTGCCAGCAGCCCGCCCGAAGCCCGGTGGGAGTTTTCCACAGATACGCAGTATTTT. Translation: CASSPPEARWEFSTDTQYF.

The chain joins TRBV27 to TRBJ2-1; 14 positions match TRBD2. This CDR3 spans 15 amino acids. The J segment lost 3 bases and the V segment lost 8 bases, leaving 3 bases of the junction unmatched. The germline CDR1 and CDR2 sequences are MNHEY and SMNVEV (reference sequence). As DNA, the CDR3 is TGTGCCAGCGGACTAGCGGGAGGTCTCTACAATGAGCAGTTCTTC. It yields the protein CASGLAGGLYNEQFF.

The rearrangement links TRBV7-6 to TRBJ2-7; 8 nucleotides agree with TRBD1. The CDR3 runs 14 residues. Trimming at V came to 5 bases and at J to 4 bases, leaving 7 bases not matched to a gene. Looked up from germline, CDR1 is SGHVS and CDR2 is FNYEAQ. The CDR3 protein is CASSPRTGNYEQYF. The DNA of the CDR3 is TGTGCCAGCAGCCCGCGGACAGGGAATTACGAGCAGTACTTC.

The V and J genes are TRBV7-8 and TRBJ2-2, with a possible D match to TRBD2 (6 bases). Per the germline V gene, CDR1 is SGHVS and CDR2 is FQNEAQ. This CDR3 has 14 residues. Trimming left V 6 bases short and J 5 bases short, with 13 bases between. The DNA of the CDR3 is TGTGCCAGCAGGTTTAGCGGTTCGACCGGGGAGCTGTTTTTT. It codes for CASRFSGSTGELFF.

This chain links TRBV9 with TRBJ1-3; D might be TRBD1 (6 bases). CDR1 is SGDLS and CDR2 is YYNGEE in the germline V gene. CDR3 length equals 15 residues. V gave up 4 bases and J gave up 4 bases, with 15 bases separating them. The CDR3 nucleotides are TGTGCCAGCAGCAACTATCAAGGGGGAGGAAACACCATATATTTT. This sequence encodes CASSNYQGGGNTIYF.

The chain is built from TRBV6-5 and TRBJ1-4, with TRBD1 as a possible D gene (6 bases). Trimming stripped 5 bases from V and 14 bases from J, with 12 bases between. The germline V gene encodes CDR1 MNHEY and CDR2 SVGAGI. The CDR3 consists of 11 residues. The CDR3 DNA follows: TGTGCCAGCAGTCCGGGACATCGGCTGTTTTTT. This sequence encodes CASSPGHRLFF.

This clone has a handful of counts. This chain connects TRBV5-8 to TRBJ2-2, with 7 bases aligning to TRBD2. CDR1 is SGHTS and CDR2 is YDEGEE in the germline V gene. V lost 0 bases, J lost 6 bases, and 8 bases stayed unmatched. The CDR3 spans 16 residues. The CDR3 loop is CASSLGVRGGSGELFF. The CDR3 nucleotides are TGTGCCAGCAGCTTGGGAGTGCGCGGGGGTTCCGGGGAGCTGTTTTTT.

The chain has TRBV5-1 and TRBJ1-5; D is unresolved. CDR1 and CDR2 from the germline V gene are SGHRS and YFSETQ. Trimming took 0 bases from V and 4 from J, leaving 8 bases between them. This CDR3 spans 14 amino acids. The CDR3 loop reads CASSLENRNQPQHF. CDR3 coding DNA: TGCGCCAGCAGCTTGGAGAACAGAAATCAGCCCCAGCATTTT.

The chain carries TRBV6-6 and TRBJ1-1; TRBD1 is a possible D gene (6 bases). The length of the CDR3 is 14 residues. V was shortened by 6 bases and J by 3 bases, with 14 bases between the two germline ends. The germline V gene has CDR1 MNHNY and CDR2 SVGAGI (reference sequence). The DNA for the CDR3 is TGTGCCAGCAGGCAACAGGGTAGAGACACTGAAGCTTTCTTT. Protein: CASRQQGRDTEAFF.

J is TRBJ2-7 and V is TRBV6-2 or TRBV6-3; D is possibly TRBD1 (7 bases). CDR1 is MNHEY and CDR2 is SVGEGT in the germline V gene. Trimming left V 0 bases short and J 5 bases short, with 14 bases between. The CDR3 loop spans 15 amino acids. The CDR3 protein is CASSYSGQGGNEQYF. In DNA form, the CDR3 reads TGTGCCAGCAGTTACTCAGGTCAGGGGGGTAACGAGCAGTACTTC.

This chain joins TRBV19 and TRBJ2-4; D may be TRBD1 (6 bases). The CDR3 sequence is 15 residues long. Trimming removed 7 bases at V and 1 base at J, with 14 bases between. CDR1 and CDR2 from the germline V gene are LNHDA and SQIVND (reference sequence). CDR3 sequence (DNA): TGTGCCAGTATCCCAACAAGGGGGGCCAAAAACATTCAGTACTTC. Residues: CASIPTRGAKNIQYF.

The rearrangement uses TRBV3-1 (or the pseudogene TRBV3-2) and TRBJ1-4; 7 bases are shared with TRBD1. Germline V gives CDR1 LGHDT, CDR2 YNNKEL (reference sequence). The CDR3 loop spans 15 amino acids. Trimming cost V 3 bases and J 11 bases; bases outside gene matches: 12. Written as DNA, the CDR3 is TGTGCCAGCAGCCAGGCTCAAGCCCCAGGGGGGAAACTGTTTTTT. Protein: CASSQAQAPGGKLFF.

V usage is TRBV7-8 and J usage is TRBJ1-5; D is ambiguous. V was shortened by 4 bases and J by 0 bases, with 13 bases between the two germline ends. CDR1 and CDR2 from the germline V gene are SGHVS and FQNEAQ. This CDR3 is built from 16 residues. The CDR3, as DNA: TGTGCCAGCAGCTCCGAGGGAACTTATAGCAATCAGCCCCAGCATTTT. Translating it yields CASSSEGTYSNQPQHF.

The V call is TRBV21-1, the J call TRBJ2-7; the DNA was not compared with TRBD2, the D call given in the table. TRBV21-1 constitutes a pseudogene. The CDR3 extends over 17 amino acids. CDR3: CASSKELCSLPSYEQYF. The CDR3 region has the DNA TGTGCCAGCAGCAAAGAGCTCTGTTCCCTTCCCTCCTACGAGCAGTACTTC.

In the case of this clone: An end of the junction does not agree with germline; a read error may underlie this. The CDR3 loop reads CASSHPTSGDKQYF. The CDR3 nucleotides read TGTGCCAGCAGCCATCCGACTAGCGGGGATAAGCAGTATTTT. V and J are TRBV7-3 and TRBJ2-3, with 11 bases aligning to TRBD2. The CDR3 has 14 residues. Germline-derived CDR1 and CDR2 are SGHTA and FQGTGA. The full variable domain, with the rest looked up from reference TRBV7-3 and TRBJ2-3, is GAGVSQTPSNKVTEKGKYVELRCDPISGHTALYWYRQSLGQGPEFLIYFQGTGAADDSGLPNDRFFAVRPEGSVSTLKIQRTERGDSAVYLCASSHPTSGDKQYFGPGTRLTVL.

The chain combines TRBV28 with TRBJ1-5, with TRBD1 as a possible D gene (6 bases). The CDR3 length is 16 residues. CDR1 and CDR2 from the germline V gene are MDHEN and SYDVKM. Trimming removed 7 bases from V and 4 bases from J, with 20 bases in between. CDR3 DNA sequence: TGTGCCAGCATGGGCCTGGCTAGACAGGTAAATCAGCCCCAGCATTTT. It is translated as CASMGLARQVNQPQHF. The full variable domain, its missing parts supplied by reference TRBV28 and TRBJ1-5, is DVKVTQSSRYLVKRTGEKVFLECVQDMDHENMFWYRQDPGLGLRLIYFSYDVKMKEKGDIPEGYSVSREKKERFSLILESASTNQTSMYLCASMGLARQVNQPQHFGDGTRLSIL.

J is TRBJ2-1 and V is TRBV2; 8 bases are shared with TRBD1. This CDR3 contains 17 residues. V was clipped by 6 bases and J by 9 bases; unmatched bases: 19. Germline V gives CDR1 SNHLY, CDR2 FYNNEI. The CDR3 here is CASSSGLSGTGYSEQFF. The CDR3 coding sequence is TGTGCCAGCAGCTCAGGGCTCTCCGGGACAGGTTATTCTGAGCAGTTCTTC.

The chain carries TRBV4-1 and TRBJ2-1; D may be TRBD2 (6 bases). Trimming left V 7 bases short and J 9 bases short, with 28 bases between. Germline V lookup: CDR1 MGHRA, CDR2 YSYEKL. The CDR3 has 17 residues. The DNA of the CDR3 is TGCGCCAGCAAGGTTTCTGGATCCGGGACGGTGGGGGGTGAGCAGTTCTTC. It encodes CASKVSGSGTVGGEQFF.